The sequence of this T cell receptor beta chain was determined in a study of tumor and adjacent non-tumor tissue in lung cancer. Study results and caveats: TCR diversity was significantly greater in tumor than normal lung tissue. In normal lung, the top 100 clones were significantly more dominant than in tumor.

Of note for this clonotype: Its antigen is still unknown. A junction boundary mismatches the germline segment, possibly from a read error.

TCRbeta libraries were built with three rounds of nested PCR, modified from ARM-PCR. One entry per CDR3 protein results from TCRdb running MiXCR on the multiplex PCR reads. The table has about 200,000 distinct CDR3 sequences, around 70% seen once. No cell sorting was done before RNA was extracted from the tissue. Newly diagnosed lung cancer patients had thoracic surgery in China, August–late 2014, without prior chemotherapy. Germline V gives CDR1 SGHNT, CDR2 YENEEA. The CDR3 spans 18 residues. Source material: lung tumor tissue. This receptor was taken from a man aged 55 to 70 with non-small cell lung cancer. This rearrangement joins TRBV11-3 to TRBJ1-3; TRBD1 is a possible D gene (6 bases). The CDR3: CASSPRGTSWSSGNTIYF. In nucleotides, the CDR3 is TGTGCCAGCAGCCCCCGAGGGACATCTTGGAGCTCTGGGAACACCATATATTTT.